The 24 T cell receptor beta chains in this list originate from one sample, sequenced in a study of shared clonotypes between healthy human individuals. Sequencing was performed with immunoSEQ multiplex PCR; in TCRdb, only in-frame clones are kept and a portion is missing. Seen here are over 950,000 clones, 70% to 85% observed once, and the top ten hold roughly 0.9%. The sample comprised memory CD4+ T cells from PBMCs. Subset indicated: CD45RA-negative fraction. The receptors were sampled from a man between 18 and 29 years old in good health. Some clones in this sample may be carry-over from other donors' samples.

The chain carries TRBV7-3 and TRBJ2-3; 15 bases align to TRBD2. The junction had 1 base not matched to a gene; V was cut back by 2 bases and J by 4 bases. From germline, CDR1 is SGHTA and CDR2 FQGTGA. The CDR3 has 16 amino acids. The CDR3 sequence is CASSLGTSGRSDTQYF. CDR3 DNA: TGTGCCAGCAGCTTAGGGACTAGCGGGAGGTCAGATACGCAGTATTTT.

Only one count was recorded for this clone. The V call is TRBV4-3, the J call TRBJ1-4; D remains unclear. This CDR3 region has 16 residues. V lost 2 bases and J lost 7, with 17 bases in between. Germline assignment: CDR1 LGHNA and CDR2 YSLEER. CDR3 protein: CASSQQELFFGEKLFF. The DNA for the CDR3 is TGCGCCAGCAGCCAACAGGAGTTATTCTTCGGTGAAAAACTGTTTTTT.

CDR3: CASSRWASGTGASGNTIYF. CDR3 DNA: TGCGCCAGCAGCCGTTGGGCATCCGGGACAGGGGCCTCTGGAAACACCATATATTTT. J is TRBJ1-3 and V is TRBV5-1; 10 bases map to TRBD1. Germline V gene sequence: CDR1 SGHRS, CDR2 YFSETQ. V lost 4 bases to trimming and J lost 0 bases; unmatched junction nucleotides: 13. The CDR3 totals 19 residues.

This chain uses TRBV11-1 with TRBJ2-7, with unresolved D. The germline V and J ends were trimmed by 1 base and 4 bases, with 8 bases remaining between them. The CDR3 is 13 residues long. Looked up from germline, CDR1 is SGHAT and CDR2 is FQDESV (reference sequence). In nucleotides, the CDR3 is TGTGCCAGCAGCTTAGGCCTCGCATACGAGCAGTACTTC. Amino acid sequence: CASSLGLAYEQYF.

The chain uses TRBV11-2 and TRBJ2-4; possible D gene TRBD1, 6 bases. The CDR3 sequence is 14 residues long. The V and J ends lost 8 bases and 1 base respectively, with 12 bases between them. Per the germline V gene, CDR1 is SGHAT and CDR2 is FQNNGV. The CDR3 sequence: CASRRDTAKNIQYF. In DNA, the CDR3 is TGTGCCAGCCGCCGGGACACCGCCAAAAACATTCAGTACTTC.

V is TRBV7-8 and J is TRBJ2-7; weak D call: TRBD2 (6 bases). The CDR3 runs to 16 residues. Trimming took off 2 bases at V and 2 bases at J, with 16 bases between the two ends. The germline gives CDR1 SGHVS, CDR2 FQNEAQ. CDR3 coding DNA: TGTGCCAGCAGCTTACGTGCTCGGGGGTTCGCCTACGAGCAGTACTTC. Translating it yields CASSLRARGFAYEQYF. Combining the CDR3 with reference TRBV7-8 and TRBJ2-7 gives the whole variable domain GAGVSQSPRYKVAKRGQDVALRCDPISGHVSLFWYQQALGQGPEFLTYFQNEAQLDKSGLPSDRFFAERPEGSVSTLKIQRTQQEDSAVYLCASSLRARGFAYEQYFGPGTRLTVT.

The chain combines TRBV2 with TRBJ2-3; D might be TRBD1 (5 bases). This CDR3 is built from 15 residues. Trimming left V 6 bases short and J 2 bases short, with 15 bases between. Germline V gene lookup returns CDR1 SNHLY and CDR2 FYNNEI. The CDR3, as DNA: TGTGCCAGCAGGTTAGGGGTCAGAACCACAGATACGCAGTATTTT. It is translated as CASRLGVRTTDTQYF.

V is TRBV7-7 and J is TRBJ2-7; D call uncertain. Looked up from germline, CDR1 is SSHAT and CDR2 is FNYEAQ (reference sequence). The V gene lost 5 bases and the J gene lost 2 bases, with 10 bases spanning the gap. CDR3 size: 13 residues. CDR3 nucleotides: TGTGCCAGCAGCCCTATAAATACCTACGAGCAGTACTTC. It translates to CASSPINTYEQYF. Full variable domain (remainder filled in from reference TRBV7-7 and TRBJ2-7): GAGVSQSPRYKVTKRGQDVTLRCDPISSHATLYWYQQALGQGPEFLTYFNYEAQPDKSGLPSDRFSAERPEGSISTLTIQRTEQRDSAMYRCASSPINTYEQYFGPGTRLTVT.

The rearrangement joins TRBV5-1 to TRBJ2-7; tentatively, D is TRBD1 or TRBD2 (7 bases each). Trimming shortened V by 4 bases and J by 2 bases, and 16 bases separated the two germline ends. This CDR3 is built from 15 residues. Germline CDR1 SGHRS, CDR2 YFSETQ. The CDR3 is CASSAGGGRAYEQYF. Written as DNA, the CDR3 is TGCGCCAGCAGCGCAGGGGGAGGGAGGGCCTACGAGCAGTACTTC.

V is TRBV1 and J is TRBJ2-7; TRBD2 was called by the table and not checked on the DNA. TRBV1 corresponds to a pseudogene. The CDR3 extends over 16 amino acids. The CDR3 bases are TGCACCAGCAGCCAAGATAGGTGGGAGGGCCCCTACGAGCAGTACTTC. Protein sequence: CTSSQDRWEGPYEQYF.

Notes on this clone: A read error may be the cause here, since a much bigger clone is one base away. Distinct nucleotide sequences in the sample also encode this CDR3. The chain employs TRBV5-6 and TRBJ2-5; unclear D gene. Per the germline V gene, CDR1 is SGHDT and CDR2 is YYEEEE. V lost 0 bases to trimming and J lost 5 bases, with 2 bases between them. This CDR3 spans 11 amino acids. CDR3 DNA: TGTGCCAGCAGCTTGGCGGAGACCCAGTACTTC. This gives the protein CASSLAETQYF.

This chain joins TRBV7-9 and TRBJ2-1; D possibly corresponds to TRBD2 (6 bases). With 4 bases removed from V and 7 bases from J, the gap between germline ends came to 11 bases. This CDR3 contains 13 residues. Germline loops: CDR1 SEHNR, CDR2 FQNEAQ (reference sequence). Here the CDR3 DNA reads TGTGCCAGCAGCTCTCCCGGGAGAAATGAGCAGTTCTTC. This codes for CASSSPGRNEQFF. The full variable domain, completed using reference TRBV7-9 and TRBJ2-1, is DTGVSQNPRHKITKRGQNVTFRCDPISEHNRLYWYRQTLGQGPEFLTYFQNEAQLEKSRLLSDRFSAERPKGSFSTLEIQRTEQGDSAMYLCASSSPGRNEQFFGPGTRLTVL.

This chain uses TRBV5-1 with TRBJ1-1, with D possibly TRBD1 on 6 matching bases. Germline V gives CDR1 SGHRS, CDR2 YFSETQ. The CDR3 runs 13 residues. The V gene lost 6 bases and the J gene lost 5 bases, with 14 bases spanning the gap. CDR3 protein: CASTSGGPTEAFF. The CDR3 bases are TGCGCCAGCACCTCTGGGGGGCCAACTGAAGCTTTCTTT.

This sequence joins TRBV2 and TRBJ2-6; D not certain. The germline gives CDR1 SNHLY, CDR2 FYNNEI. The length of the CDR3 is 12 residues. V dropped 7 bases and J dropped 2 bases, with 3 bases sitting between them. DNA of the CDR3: TGTGCCAGCAAGCCTGGGGCCAACGTCCTGACTTTC. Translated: CASKPGANVLTF.

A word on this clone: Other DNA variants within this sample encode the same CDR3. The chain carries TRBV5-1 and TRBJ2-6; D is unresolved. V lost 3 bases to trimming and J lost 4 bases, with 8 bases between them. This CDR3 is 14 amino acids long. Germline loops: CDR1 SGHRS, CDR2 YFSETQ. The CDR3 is CASSSSSGANVLTF. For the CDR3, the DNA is TGCGCCAGCAGCTCGAGCTCCGGGGCCAACGTCCTGACTTTC.

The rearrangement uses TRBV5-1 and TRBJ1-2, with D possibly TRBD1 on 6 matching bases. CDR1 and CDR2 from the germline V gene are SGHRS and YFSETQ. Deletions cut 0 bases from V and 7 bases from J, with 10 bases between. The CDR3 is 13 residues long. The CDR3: CASSLDRAGGYTF. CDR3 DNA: TGCGCCAGCAGCTTGGACAGGGCGGGTGGCTACACCTTC.

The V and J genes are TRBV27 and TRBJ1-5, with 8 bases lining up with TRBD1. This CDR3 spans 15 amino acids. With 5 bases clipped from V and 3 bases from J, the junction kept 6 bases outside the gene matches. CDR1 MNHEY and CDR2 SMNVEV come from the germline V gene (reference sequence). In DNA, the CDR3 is TGTGCCAGCAGTAGGACAGGGAAGTCCAATCAGCCCCAGCATTTT. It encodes CASSRTGKSNQPQHF.

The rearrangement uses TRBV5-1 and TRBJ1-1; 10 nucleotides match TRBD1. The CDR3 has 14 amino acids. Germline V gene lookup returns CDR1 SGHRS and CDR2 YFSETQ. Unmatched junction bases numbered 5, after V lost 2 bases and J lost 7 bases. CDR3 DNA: TGCGCCAGCAGCTTCGGACAGGGGGGTGATGAAGCTTTCTTT. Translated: CASSFGQGGDEAFF. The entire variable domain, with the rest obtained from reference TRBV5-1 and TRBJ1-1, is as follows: KAGVTQTPRYLIKTRGQQVTLSCSPISGHRSVSWYQQTPGQGLQFLFEYFSETQRNKGNFPGRFSGRQFSNSRSEMNVSTLELGDSALYLCASSFGQGGDEAFFGQGTRLTVV.

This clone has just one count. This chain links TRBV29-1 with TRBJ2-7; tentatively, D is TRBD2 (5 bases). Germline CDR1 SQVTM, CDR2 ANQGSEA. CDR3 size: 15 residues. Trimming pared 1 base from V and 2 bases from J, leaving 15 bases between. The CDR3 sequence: CSVEGRFGDTYEQYF. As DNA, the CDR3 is TGCAGCGTTGAAGGCCGATTCGGGGATACCTACGAGCAGTACTTC.

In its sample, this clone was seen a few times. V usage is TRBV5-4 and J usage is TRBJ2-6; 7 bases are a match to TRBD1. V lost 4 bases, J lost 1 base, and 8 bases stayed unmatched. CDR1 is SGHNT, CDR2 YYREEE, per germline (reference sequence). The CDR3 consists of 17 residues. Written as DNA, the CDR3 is TGTGCCAGCAGCCGTTGGATGGGACAGTCTGGGGCCAACGTCCTGACTTTC. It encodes CASSRWMGQSGANVLTF.

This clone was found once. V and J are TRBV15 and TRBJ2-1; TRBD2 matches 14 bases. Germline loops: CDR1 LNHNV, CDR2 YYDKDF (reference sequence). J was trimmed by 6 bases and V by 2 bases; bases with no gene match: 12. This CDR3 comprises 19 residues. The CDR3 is CATSRTGTSGSRLVNEQFF. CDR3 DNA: TGTGCCACCAGCAGAACCGGGACTAGCGGGAGTAGATTGGTCAATGAGCAGTTCTTC.

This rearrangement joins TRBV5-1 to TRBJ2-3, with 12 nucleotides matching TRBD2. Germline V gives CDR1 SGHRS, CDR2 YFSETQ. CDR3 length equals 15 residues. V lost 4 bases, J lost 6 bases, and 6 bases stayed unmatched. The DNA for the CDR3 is TGCGCCAGCAGCAGGACTAGCGGGAAGTTGGATACGCAGTATTTT. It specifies CASSRTSGKLDTQYF. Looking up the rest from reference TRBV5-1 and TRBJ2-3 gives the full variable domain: KAGVTQTPRYLIKTRGQQVTLSCSPISGHRSVSWYQQTPGQGLQFLFEYFSETQRNKGNFPGRFSGRQFSNSRSEMNVSTLELGDSALYLCASSRTSGKLDTQYFGPGTRLTVL.

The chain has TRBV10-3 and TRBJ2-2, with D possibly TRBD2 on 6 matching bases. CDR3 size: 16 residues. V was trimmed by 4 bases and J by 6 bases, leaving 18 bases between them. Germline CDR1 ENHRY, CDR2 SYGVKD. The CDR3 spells CAISAGRGGMAGELFF. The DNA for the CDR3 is TGTGCCATCAGTGCCGGTAGGGGCGGGATGGCCGGGGAGCTGTTTTTT.

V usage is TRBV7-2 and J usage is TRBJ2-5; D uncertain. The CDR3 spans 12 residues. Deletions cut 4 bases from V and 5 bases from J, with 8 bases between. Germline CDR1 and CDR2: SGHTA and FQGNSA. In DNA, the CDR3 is TGTGCCAGCAGCTCGGTCTGGGAGACCCAGTACTTC. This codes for CASSSVWETQYF.